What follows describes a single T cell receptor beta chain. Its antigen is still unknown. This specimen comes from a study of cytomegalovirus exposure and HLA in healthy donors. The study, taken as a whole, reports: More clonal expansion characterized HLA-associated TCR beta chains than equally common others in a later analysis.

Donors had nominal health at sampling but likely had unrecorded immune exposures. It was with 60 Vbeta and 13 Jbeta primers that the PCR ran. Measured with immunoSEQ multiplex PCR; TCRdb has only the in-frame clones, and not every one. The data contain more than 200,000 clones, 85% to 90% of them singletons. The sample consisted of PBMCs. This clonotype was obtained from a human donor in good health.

Here the CDR3 reads CASSVSVNTEAFF. CDR3 DNA: TGTGCCAGCAGTGTCAGTGTTAACACTGAAGCTTTCTTT. The genes are TRBV27 and TRBJ1-1; no definite D call. With 5 bases removed from V and 2 bases from J, the gap between germline ends came to 9 bases. This CDR3 is 13 amino acids long. The germline CDR1 and CDR2 sequences are MNHEY and SMNVEV (reference sequence).